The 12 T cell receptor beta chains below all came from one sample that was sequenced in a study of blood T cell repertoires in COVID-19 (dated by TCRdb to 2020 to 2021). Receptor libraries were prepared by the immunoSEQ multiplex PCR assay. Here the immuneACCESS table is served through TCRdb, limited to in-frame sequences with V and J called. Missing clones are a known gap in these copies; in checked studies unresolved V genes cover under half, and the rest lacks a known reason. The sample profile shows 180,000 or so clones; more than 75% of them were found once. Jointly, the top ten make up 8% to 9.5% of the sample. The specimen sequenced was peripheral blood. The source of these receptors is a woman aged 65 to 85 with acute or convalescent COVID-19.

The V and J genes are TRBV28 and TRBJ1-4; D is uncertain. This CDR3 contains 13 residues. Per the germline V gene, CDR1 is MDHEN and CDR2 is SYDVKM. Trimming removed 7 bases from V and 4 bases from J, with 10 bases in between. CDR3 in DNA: TGTGCCAGCAAACGGGGTATTAATGAAAAACTGTTTTTT. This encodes CASKRGINEKLFF.

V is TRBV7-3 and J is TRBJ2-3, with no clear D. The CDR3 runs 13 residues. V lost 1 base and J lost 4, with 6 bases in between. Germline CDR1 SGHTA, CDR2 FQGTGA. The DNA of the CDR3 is TGTGCCAGCAGCTTAAACAAAGCAGATACGCAGTATTTT. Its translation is CASSLNKADTQYF.

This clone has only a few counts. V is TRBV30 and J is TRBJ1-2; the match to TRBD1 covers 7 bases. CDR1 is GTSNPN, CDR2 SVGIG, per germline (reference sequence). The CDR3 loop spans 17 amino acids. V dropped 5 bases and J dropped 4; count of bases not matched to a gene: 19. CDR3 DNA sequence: TGTGCCTGGGACTTTAGTGAGGACAGGCCCGTCTCCTATGGCTACACCTTC. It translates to CAWDFSEDRPVSYGYTF.

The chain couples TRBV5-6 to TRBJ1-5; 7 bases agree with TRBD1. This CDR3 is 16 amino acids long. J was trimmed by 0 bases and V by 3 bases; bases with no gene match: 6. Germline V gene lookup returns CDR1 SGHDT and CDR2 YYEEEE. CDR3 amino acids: CASSSLGQHSNQPQHF. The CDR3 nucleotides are TGTGCCAGCAGCTCACTGGGACAGCATAGCAATCAGCCCCAGCATTTT.

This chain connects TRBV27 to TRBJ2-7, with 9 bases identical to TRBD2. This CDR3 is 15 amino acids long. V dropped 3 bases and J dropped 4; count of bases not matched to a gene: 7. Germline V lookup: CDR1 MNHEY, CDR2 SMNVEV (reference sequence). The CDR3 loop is CASSLGGLAKYEQYF. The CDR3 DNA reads TGTGCCAGCAGTTTGGGGGGACTAGCTAAGTACGAGCAGTACTTC.

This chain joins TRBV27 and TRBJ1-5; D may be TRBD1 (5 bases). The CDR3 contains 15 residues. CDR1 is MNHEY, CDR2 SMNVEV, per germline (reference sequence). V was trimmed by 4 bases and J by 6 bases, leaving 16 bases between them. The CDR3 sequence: CASSWSGTGGQPQHF. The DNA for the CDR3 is TGTGCCAGCAGTTGGTCCGGGACGGGGGGTCAGCCCCAGCATTTT.

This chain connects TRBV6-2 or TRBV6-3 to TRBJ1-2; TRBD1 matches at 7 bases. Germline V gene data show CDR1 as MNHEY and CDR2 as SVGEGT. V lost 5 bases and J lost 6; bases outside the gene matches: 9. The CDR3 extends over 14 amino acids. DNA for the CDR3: TGTGCCAGCAGTATGACAGGGACATACGATGGCTACACCTTC. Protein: CASSMTGTYDGYTF.

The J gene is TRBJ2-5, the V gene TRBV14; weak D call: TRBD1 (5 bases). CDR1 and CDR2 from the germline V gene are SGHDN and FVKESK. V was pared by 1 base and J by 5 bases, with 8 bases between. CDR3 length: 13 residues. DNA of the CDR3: TGTGCCAGCAGCCAAGTAGGGGCCGAGACCCAGTACTTC. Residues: CASSQVGAETQYF.

Here the CDR3 reads CASKSWGLAGENTQYF. The CDR3 DNA reads TGTGCCAGCAAATCTTGGGGACTAGCGGGAGAAAATACCCAGTACTTC. The J gene is TRBJ2-5, the V gene TRBV5-4; 14 positions match TRBD2. The junction had 12 bases not matched to a gene; V was cut back by 6 bases and J by 8 bases. In germline, CDR1 is SGHNT, CDR2 YYREEE (reference sequence). The length of the CDR3 is 16 residues.

CDR3 sequence: CASRSSPTGIDGYTF. CDR3 bases: TGTGCCAGCAGAAGCTCCCCGACAGGGATAGATGGCTACACCTTC. The chain couples TRBV27 to TRBJ1-2; TRBD1 aligns across 7 bases. The junction had 13 bases not matched to a gene; V was cut back by 6 bases and J by 6 bases. CDR1 is MNHEY, CDR2 SMNVEV, per germline (reference sequence). The CDR3 totals 15 residues.

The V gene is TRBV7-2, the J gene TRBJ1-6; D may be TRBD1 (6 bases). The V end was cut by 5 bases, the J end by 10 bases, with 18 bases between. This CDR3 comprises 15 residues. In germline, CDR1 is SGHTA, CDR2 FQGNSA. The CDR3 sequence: CASSEEQGRRSPLHF. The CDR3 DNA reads TGTGCCAGCAGCGAAGAACAGGGTAGAAGGTCACCCCTCCACTTT.

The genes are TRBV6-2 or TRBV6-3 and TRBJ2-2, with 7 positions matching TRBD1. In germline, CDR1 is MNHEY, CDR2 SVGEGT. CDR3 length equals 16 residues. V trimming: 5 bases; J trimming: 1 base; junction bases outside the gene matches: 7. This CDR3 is CASSLLGQQNTGELFF. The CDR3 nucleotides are TGTGCCAGCAGTCTCCTGGGACAGCAGAACACCGGGGAGCTGTTTTTT.